The text below deals with one T cell receptor beta chain. Per the authors' pipeline: Researchers report that nucleated cell counts were estimated from reference gene primer amplification. Sequenced by immunoSEQ multiplex PCR; TCRdb stores in-frame clones only, minus some. V, J and clone size were drawn from that table, and D and trimming were deduced from the DNA. The table has over 120,000 clones, around 81% seen once; the top ten hold under 4.5%. This entry belongs to a study of blood T cell repertoires in COVID-19. Turning to the study itself: PBMCs, B-cell-depleted T cells, or T cells were the source of the cDNA or gDNA that made up the material.

The germline V and J ends were trimmed by 0 bases and 8 bases, with 13 bases remaining between them. In germline, CDR1 is LGHDT, CDR2 YNNKEL (reference sequence). CDR3 size: 14 residues. The chain combines TRBV3-1 (or the pseudogene TRBV3-2) with TRBJ1-2; TRBD1 is a possible D gene (6 bases). The receptor was derived from a woman aged 55-69 years with acute or convalescent COVID-19. Sequenced input: peripheral blood. The CDR3 DNA follows: TGTGCCAGCAGCCAAGAGATCAGGGGTGAGGGCTACACCTTC. Amino acids: CASSQEIRGEGYTF.